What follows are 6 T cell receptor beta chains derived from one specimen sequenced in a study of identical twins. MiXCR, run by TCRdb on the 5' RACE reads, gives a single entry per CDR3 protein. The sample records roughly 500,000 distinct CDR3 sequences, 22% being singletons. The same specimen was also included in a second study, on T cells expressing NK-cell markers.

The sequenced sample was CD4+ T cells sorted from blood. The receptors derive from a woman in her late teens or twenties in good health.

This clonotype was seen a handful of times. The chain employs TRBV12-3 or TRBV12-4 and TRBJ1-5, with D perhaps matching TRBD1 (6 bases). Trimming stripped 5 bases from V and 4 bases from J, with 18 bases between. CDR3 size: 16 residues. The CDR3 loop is CASSPLGGLRNQPQHF. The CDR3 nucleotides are TGTGCCAGCAGTCCCCTCGGGGGGCTACGGAATCAGCCCCAGCATTTT.

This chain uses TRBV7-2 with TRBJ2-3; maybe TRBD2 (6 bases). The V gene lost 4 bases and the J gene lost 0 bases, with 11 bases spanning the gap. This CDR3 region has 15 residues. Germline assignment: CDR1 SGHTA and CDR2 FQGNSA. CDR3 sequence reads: CASSSLAISTDTQYF. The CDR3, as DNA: TGTGCCAGCAGCTCGCTAGCGATTAGCACAGATACGCAGTATTTT.

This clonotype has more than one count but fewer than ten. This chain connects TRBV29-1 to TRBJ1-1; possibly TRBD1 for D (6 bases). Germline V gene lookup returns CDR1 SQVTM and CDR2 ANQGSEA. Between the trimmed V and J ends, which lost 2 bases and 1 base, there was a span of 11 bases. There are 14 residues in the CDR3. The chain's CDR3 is CSVEKTQGNTEAFF. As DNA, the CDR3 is TGCAGCGTTGAAAAGACACAGGGGAACACTGAAGCTTTCTTT.

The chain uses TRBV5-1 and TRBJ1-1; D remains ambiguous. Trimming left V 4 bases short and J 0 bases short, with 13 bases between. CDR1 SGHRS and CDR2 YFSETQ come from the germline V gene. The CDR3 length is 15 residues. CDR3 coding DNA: TGCGCCAGCAGCCCCAGTGCCCGTGTGAACACTGAAGCTTTCTTT. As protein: CASSPSARVNTEAFF. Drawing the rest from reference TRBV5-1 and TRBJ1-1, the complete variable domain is KAGVTQTPRYLIKTRGQQVTLSCSPISGHRSVSWYQQTPGQGLQFLFEYFSETQRNKGNFPGRFSGRQFSNSRSEMNVSTLELGDSALYLCASSPSARVNTEAFFGQGTRLTVV.

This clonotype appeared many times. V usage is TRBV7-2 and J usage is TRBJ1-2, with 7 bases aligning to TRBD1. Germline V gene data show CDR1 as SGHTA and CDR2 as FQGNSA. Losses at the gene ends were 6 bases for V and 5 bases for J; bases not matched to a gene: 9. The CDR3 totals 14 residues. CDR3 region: CASRPGTARYGYTF. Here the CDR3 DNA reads TGTGCCAGCAGACCCGGGACAGCTAGATATGGCTACACCTTC. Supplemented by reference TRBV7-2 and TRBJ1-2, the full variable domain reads GAGVSQSPSNKVTEKGKDVELRCDPISGHTALYWYRQSLGQGLEFLIYFQGNSAPDKSGLPSDRFSAERTGGSVSTLTIQRTQQEDSAVYLCASRPGTARYGYTFGSGTRLTVV.

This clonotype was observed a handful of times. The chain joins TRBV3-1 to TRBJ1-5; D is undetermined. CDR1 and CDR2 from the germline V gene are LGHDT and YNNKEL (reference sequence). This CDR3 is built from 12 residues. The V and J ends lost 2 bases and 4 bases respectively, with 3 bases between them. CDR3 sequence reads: CASSQLNQPQHF. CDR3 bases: TGTGCCAGCAGCCAACTAAATCAGCCCCAGCATTTT.